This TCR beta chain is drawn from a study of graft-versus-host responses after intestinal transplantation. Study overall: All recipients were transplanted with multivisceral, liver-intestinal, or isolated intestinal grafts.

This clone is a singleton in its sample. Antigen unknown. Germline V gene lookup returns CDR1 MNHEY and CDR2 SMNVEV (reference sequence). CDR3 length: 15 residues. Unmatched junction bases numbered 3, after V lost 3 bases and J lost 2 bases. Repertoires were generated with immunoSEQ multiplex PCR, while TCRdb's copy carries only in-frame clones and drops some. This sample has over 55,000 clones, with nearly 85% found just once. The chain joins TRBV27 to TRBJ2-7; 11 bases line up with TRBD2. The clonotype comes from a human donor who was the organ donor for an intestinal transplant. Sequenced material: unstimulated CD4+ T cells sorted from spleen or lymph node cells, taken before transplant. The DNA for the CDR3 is TGTGCCAGCAGTTTGATAGCGGGGGGGCCCTACGAGCAGTACGTC. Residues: CASSLIAGGPYEQYV.